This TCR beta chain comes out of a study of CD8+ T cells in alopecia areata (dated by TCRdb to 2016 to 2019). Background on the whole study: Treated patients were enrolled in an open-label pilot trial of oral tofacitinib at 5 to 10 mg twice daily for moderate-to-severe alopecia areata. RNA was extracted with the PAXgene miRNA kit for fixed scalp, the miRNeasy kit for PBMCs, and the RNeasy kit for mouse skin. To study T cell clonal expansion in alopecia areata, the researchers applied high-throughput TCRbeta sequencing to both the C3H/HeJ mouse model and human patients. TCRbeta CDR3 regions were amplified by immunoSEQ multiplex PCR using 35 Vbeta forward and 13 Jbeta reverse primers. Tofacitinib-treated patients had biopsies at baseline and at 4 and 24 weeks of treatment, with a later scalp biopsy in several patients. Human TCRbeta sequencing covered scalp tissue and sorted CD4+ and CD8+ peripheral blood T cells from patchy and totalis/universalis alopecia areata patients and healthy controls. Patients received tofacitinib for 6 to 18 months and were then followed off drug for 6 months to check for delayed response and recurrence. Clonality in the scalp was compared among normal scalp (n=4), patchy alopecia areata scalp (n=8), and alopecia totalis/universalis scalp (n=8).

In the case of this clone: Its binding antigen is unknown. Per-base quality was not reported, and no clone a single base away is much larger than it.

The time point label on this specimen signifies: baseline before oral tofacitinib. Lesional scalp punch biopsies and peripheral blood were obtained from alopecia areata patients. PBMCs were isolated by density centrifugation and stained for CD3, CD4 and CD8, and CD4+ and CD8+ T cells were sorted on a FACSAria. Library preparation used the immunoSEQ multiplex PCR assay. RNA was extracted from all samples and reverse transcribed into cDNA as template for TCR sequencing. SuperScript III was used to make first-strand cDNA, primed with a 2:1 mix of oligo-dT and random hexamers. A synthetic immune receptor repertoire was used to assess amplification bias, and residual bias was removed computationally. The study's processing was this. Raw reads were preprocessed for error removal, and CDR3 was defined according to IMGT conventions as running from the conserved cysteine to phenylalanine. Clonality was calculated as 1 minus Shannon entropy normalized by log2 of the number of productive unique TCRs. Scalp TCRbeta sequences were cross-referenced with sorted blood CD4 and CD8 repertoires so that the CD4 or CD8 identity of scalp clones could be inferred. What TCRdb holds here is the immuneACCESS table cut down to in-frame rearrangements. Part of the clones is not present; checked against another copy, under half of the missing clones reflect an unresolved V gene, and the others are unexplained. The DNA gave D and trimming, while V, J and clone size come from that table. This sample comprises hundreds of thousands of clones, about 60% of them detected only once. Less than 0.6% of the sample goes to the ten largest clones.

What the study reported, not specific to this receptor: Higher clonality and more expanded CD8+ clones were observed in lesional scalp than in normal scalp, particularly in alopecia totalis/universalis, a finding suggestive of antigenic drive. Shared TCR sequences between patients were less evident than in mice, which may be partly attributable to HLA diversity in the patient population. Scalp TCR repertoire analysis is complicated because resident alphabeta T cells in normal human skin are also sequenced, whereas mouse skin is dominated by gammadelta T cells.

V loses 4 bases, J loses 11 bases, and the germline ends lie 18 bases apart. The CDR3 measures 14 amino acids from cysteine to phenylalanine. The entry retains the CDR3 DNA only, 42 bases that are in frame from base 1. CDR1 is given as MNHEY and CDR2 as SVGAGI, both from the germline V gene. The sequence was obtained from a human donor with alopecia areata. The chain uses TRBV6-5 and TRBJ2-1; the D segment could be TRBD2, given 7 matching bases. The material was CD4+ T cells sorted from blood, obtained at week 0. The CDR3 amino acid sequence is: CASSWTRGGAKQFF. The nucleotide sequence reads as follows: TGTGCCAGCAGTTGGACTAGAGGGGGTGCTAAGCAGTTCTTC.